These T cell receptor beta chains were read from a single sample in a study of shared clonotypes between healthy human individuals. Repertoires were generated with immunoSEQ multiplex PCR, while TCRdb's copy carries only in-frame clones and drops some. The table includes roughly 2.6 million clones, 90% to 95% detected once. Sequenced material: naive CD4+ T cells sorted from blood. These receptors originate from a man in his late teens or twenties in good health. Each CDR3 is given with its conserved first and last residue. D genes are given only for firm matches.

13 | TRBJ2-3 | NA | TRBV5-6 | TGTGCCAGCAGCCGGGACAGCACAGATACGCAGTATTTT | CASSRDSTDTQYF
15 | TRBJ1-3 | NA | TRBV6-6 | TGTGCCAGCAGTCCGCGGAGAGGGCTAGGAAACACCATATATTTT | CASSPRRGLGNTIYF
14 | TRBJ1-5 | NA | TRBV19 | TGTGCCAGTAGTATTAACCTAGGGAATCAGCCCCAGCATTTT | CASSINLGNQPQHF
12 | TRBJ1-1 | NA | TRBV6-6 | TGTGCCAGCAGTCCCATGAACACTGAAGCTTTCTTT | CASSPMNTEAFF
13 | TRBJ2-7 | TRBD1 | TRBV5-1 | TGCGCCAGCAGCTTCTCGACAGGGGGCGAGCAGTACTTC | CASSFSTGGEQYF
15 | TRBJ1-2 | NA | TRBV5-4 | TGTGCCAGCAGCTTGGTTGCCAGGGACGGCTATGGCTACACCTTC | CASSLVARDGYGYTF
15 | TRBJ1-4 | NA | TRBV5-1 | TGCGCCAGCAGCTTGGTCGGGACGGGGAATGAAAAACTGTTTTTT | CASSLVGTGNEKLFF
12 | TRBJ2-3 | NA | TRBV30 | TGTGCCTGGAGTAAGGGGGGAGATACGCAGTATTTT | CAWSKGGDTQYF
17 | TRBJ1-6 | TRBD1 | TRBV5-1 | TGCGCCAGCAGCCTCAAACAGGGGGCATCCTATAATTCACCCCTCCACTTT | CASSLKQGASYNSPLHF
14 | TRBJ1-1 | NA | TRBV11-1 | TGTGCCAGCAGCTCAACAGGGCGGGTAACTGAAGCTTTCTTT | CASSSTGRVTEAFF
11 | TRBJ2-2 | NA | TRBV5-6 | TGTGCCAGCAGCTTTTCCGGGGAGCTGTTTTTT | CASSFSGELFF